This T cell receptor (beta chain) was profiled in a study of prognosis after radiotherapy for stage I lung cancer. Study at large: Of the patients, 7 or 8 had squamous cell carcinoma and roughly 12 had adenocarcinoma tumors.

Genomic DNA served as the source from which two-round multiplex PCR generated TCR beta CDR3 amplicons. Gene-specific TRBV and TRBJ primers were used in PCR round one. TCRdb reprocessed the multiplex PCR reads with MiXCR, giving one entry per CDR3 protein. This sample carries roughly 30,000 distinct CDR3 sequences, around 38% of them seen once, and the ten largest clones take about 32%. The germline CDR1 and CDR2 sequences are SNHLY and FYNNEI. J was trimmed by 9 bases and V by 6 bases; bases with no gene match: 9. The CDR3 has 15 residues. The source is a donor at least 50 years old with non-small cell lung cancer. The starting material was PBMCs, obtained before or after stereotactic body radiation therapy (not recorded which). The chain links TRBV2 to TRBJ1-6; 9 bases are shared with TRBD1. DNA of the CDR3: TGTGCCAGCAGAGCCATACAGGGGGCTGGTTCACCCCTCCACTTT. Encoded protein: CASRAIQGAGSPLHF.